One and the same sample provided the 21 T cell receptor beta chains below, sequenced in a study of blood T cell repertoires in COVID-19. The table came from immunoSEQ multiplex PCR; TCRdb's copy has only in-frame clones and leaves some out. Of approximately 50,000 clones in the sample, 75% to 95% were seen once. The sequenced material came from peripheral blood. Receptors were obtained from a man in his forties or fifties with active COVID-19.

The chain has TRBV7-6 and TRBJ1-3, with 7 bases lining up with TRBD1. Germline CDR1 reads SGHVS; CDR2 reads FNYEAQ. With 5 bases clipped from V and 0 bases from J, the junction kept 10 bases outside the gene matches. CDR3 length: 17 residues. CDR3 region: CASSPRQGFRSGNTIYF. The CDR3 DNA reads as TGTGCCAGCAGCCCAAGACAGGGCTTTCGCTCTGGAAACACCATATATTTT. Together with reference TRBV7-6 and TRBJ1-3, the CDR3 gives the full variable domain: GAGVSQSPRYKVTKRGQDVALRCDPISGHVSLYWYRQALGQGPEFLTYFNYEAQQDKSGLPNDRFSAERPEGSISTLTIQRTEQRDSAMYRCASSPRQGFRSGNTIYFGEGSWLTVV.

V and J are TRBV5-1 and TRBJ2-7; 8 nucleotides match TRBD1. The V and J ends lost 4 bases and 4 bases, in that order; junction bases with no gene match: 4. This CDR3 contains 13 residues. Per the germline V gene, CDR1 is SGHRS and CDR2 is YFSETQ. Written as DNA, the CDR3 is TGCGCCAGCAGCACTACAGGGGGATACGAGCAGTACTTC. Its protein is CASSTTGGYEQYF.

This chain links TRBV7-2 with TRBJ2-7; the match to TRBD1 covers 7 bases. This CDR3 has 15 amino acids. The germline V gene encodes CDR1 SGHTA and CDR2 FQGNSA. Losses at the gene ends were 5 bases for V and 2 bases for J; bases not matched to a gene: 9. This chain's CDR3 is CASSRSGTEPYEQYF. CDR3 DNA: TGTGCCAGCAGCAGATCCGGGACAGAACCCTACGAGCAGTACTTC.

The CDR3 coding sequence is TGTGCCAGCAGTTTATCGATCAGGGGGTCCTATGGCTACACCTTC. Translated, it gives CASSLSIRGSYGYTF. This chain connects TRBV27 to TRBJ1-2; 7 nucleotides agree with TRBD1. The CDR3 is made up of 15 amino acids. Losses at the gene ends were 0 bases for V and 4 bases for J; bases not matched to a gene: 5. Germline V gives CDR1 MNHEY, CDR2 SMNVEV (reference sequence).

CDR3 nucleotides: TGCGCCAGCAGCCAAGATCTGGGTAGCGGCCGCCGGTACCAAGAGACCCAGTACTTC. Amino acids: CASSQDLGSGRRYQETQYF. This sequence joins TRBV4-1 and TRBJ2-5, with a weak D call TRBD2 (6 bases). Germline V gene data show CDR1 as MGHRA and CDR2 as YSYEKL. V lost 0 bases and J 0 bases, leaving 20 bases between the germline ends. CDR3 length equals 19 residues.

The chain uses TRBV7-8 and TRBJ1-2, with 9 bases aligning to TRBD1. CDR1 and CDR2 from the germline V gene are SGHVS and FQNEAQ. The CDR3 length is 16 residues. With 6 bases clipped from V and 6 bases from J, the junction kept 14 bases outside the gene matches. CDR3 loop: CASRTVPGQGMNGYTF. CDR3 nucleotide sequence: TGTGCCAGCAGAACTGTCCCGGGACAGGGAATGAATGGCTACACCTTC.

The V call is TRBV30, the J call TRBJ1-3; 7 positions agree with TRBD1. CDR3 size: 15 residues. CDR1 GTSNPN and CDR2 SVGIG come from the germline V gene (reference sequence). The V gene end was trimmed by 2 bases and the J gene end by 0 bases; junction bases not matched to a gene: 4. The CDR3 DNA reads as TGTGCCTGGAGTCGGGACAGCTACTCTGGAAACACCATATATTTT. Protein product: CAWSRDSYSGNTIYF.

This clone showed up just once. J is TRBJ2-5 and V is TRBV28, with D hard to call. V lost 8 bases and J 5 bases, leaving 15 bases between the germline ends. Germline V gene data show CDR1 as MDHEN and CDR2 as SYDVKM. The CDR3 sequence is 13 residues long. The CDR3 DNA is TGTGCCAGCGGGCTGAGCATTTGGGAGACCCAGTACTTC. Translation gives CASGLSIWETQYF.

The chain is built from TRBV11-2 and TRBJ1-1, with D possibly TRBD1 on 5 matching bases. Germline CDR1 is SGHAT and CDR2 is FQNNGV. CDR3 length: 14 residues. Trimming took off 4 bases at V and 7 bases at J, with 16 bases between the two ends. The DNA for the CDR3 is TGTGCCAGCAGCTCCCCGGGACTGCAGCATGAAGCTTTCTTT. Translation: CASSSPGLQHEAFF.

The rearrangement links TRBV5-4 to TRBJ2-7, with 10 positions matching TRBD2. V lost 4 bases, J lost 4 bases, and 8 bases stayed unmatched. Germline-derived CDR1 and CDR2 are SGHNT and YYREEE (reference sequence). The CDR3 has 15 amino acids. This CDR3 reads CASSPGTSDLYEQYF. The CDR3 DNA is TGTGCCAGCAGCCCCGGGACTAGCGACCTATACGAGCAGTACTTC.

The chain combines TRBV6-2 or TRBV6-3 with TRBJ1-1; D is undetermined. The length of the CDR3 is 14 residues. Per the germline V gene, CDR1 is MNHEY and CDR2 is SVGEGT. Trimming took 3 bases from V and 4 from J, leaving 12 bases between them. DNA of the CDR3: TGTGCCAGCAGTTATGGCCTTTTCGCCACTGAAGCTTTCTTT. Translation: CASSYGLFATEAFF.

The chain recombines TRBV2 with TRBJ2-2; 8 bases agree with TRBD2. The length of the CDR3 is 14 residues. V lost 8 bases to trimming and J lost 4 bases; unmatched junction nucleotides: 6. The germline V gene has CDR1 SNHLY and CDR2 FYNNEI. The CDR3 sequence is CASVRLASTGELFF. The DNA of the CDR3 is TGTGCCAGCGTCAGACTAGCGAGCACCGGGGAGCTGTTTTTT.

V usage is TRBV11-2 and J usage is TRBJ1-3; D is undetermined. The CDR3 runs to 15 residues. In germline, CDR1 is SGHAT, CDR2 FQNNGV. Trimming stripped 1 base from V and 0 bases from J, with 7 bases between. The DNA of the CDR3 is TGTGCCAGCAGCTTAGTGAGGGACTCTGGAAACACCATATATTTT. The encoded protein is CASSLVRDSGNTIYF.

The V call is TRBV6-5, the J call TRBJ2-7; 10 positions agree with TRBD1. The CDR3 loop spans 13 amino acids. CDR1 is MNHEY and CDR2 is SVGAGI in the germline V gene. J lost 4 bases, V lost 8 bases, and 5 bases had no gene match. The CDR3 sequence is CASHGTGVYEQYF. CDR3 sequence (DNA): TGTGCCAGCCACGGGACAGGGGTATACGAGCAGTACTTC.

The gene calls are TRBV7-9 and TRBJ2-3; D ambiguous. CDR3 length: 13 residues. Per germline, CDR1 SEHNR and CDR2 FQNEAQ (reference sequence). The ends were cut back, 5 bases at V and 1 base at J, with 7 bases in the middle. This CDR3 is CASSPIGTDTQYF. CDR3 sequence (DNA): TGTGCCAGCAGCCCTATTGGCACAGATACGCAGTATTTT.

For this clone: Other nucleotide sequences from this sample produce the same CDR3. The rearrangement joins TRBV19 to TRBJ2-5, with 10 bases aligning to TRBD2. Germline CDR1 LNHDA, CDR2 SQIVND (reference sequence). V was clipped by 10 bases and J by 4 bases; unmatched bases: 12. This CDR3 is 15 amino acids long. CDR3 in DNA: TGTGCCACCACAACTAGCGGGATAATCGGAGAGACCCAGTACTTC. Its protein product is CATTTSGIIGETQYF.

V usage is TRBV7-2 and J usage is TRBJ2-1; tentative D call: TRBD2 (7 bases). The CDR3 length is 18 residues. V was trimmed by 5 bases and J by 0 bases, leaving 20 bases between them. Germline-derived CDR1 and CDR2 are SGHTA and FQGNSA. CDR3 loop: CASSPGGAERVSYNEQFF. CDR3 coding DNA: TGTGCCAGCAGCCCGGGGGGCGCGGAGCGGGTCTCCTACAATGAGCAGTTCTTC.

The J gene is TRBJ2-1, the V gene TRBV27, with D maybe TRBD2 (6 bases). The ends were cut back, 6 bases at V and 3 bases at J, with 12 bases in the middle. In germline, CDR1 is MNHEY, CDR2 SMNVEV (reference sequence). The CDR3 sequence is 14 residues long. The CDR3 sequence: CASSRTINYNEQFF. The CDR3 nucleotides are TGTGCCAGCAGCCGGACTATTAACTACAATGAGCAGTTCTTC.

The chain combines TRBV4-1 with TRBJ2-5; 7 bases are shared with TRBD2. V shed 3 bases, J shed 7 bases, and the junction held 14 bases outside the gene matches. Germline V lookup: CDR1 MGHRA, CDR2 YSYEKL. This CDR3 has 16 amino acids. CDR3 sequence: CASSQGTGGIRGTQYF. In DNA form, the CDR3 reads TGCGCCAGCAGCCAGGGAACCGGGGGGATCCGAGGGACCCAGTACTTC.

V is TRBV7-7 and J is TRBJ2-3; perhaps TRBD2 as D (6 bases). The CDR3 is 16 residues long. Germline V gene data show CDR1 as SSHAT and CDR2 as FNYEAQ (reference sequence). Trimming pared 5 bases from V and 0 bases from J, leaving 15 bases between. The CDR3, as DNA: TGTGCCAGCAGCGCCCGACTAGGGTTTAGCACAGATACGCAGTATTTT. It is translated as CASSARLGFSTDTQYF.

This clone has a single count. The chain is built from TRBV7-8 and TRBJ1-5; D gene unclear. Germline loops: CDR1 SGHVS, CDR2 FQNEAQ. The CDR3 sequence is 14 residues long. Trimming cost V 7 bases and J 8 bases, with 18 bases left between them. CDR3 nucleotide sequence: TGTGCCAGCACCCCGGCGGCCAGCCAGAAGCCCCAGCATTTT. Translation gives CASTPAASQKPQHF.